The 7 T cell receptor beta chains listed next were all sequenced from one sample in a study of T cells after posttransplantation cyclophosphamide. TCRdb's table, derived via immunoSEQ multiplex PCR, lists solely in-frame clones and lacks some. This sample has about 10,000 clones, with roughly 96% found just once. The specimen was naive CD8+ T cells sorted from PBMCs. These receptors were collected from a young man in good health and a related stem cell transplant donor.

The V gene is TRBV27, the J gene TRBJ1-2; possibly TRBD1 for D (5 bases). The germline V gene encodes CDR1 MNHEY and CDR2 SMNVEV (reference sequence). V lost 5 bases to trimming and J lost 0 bases, with 7 bases between them. There are 13 residues in the CDR3. The CDR3 loop reads CASSLQANYGYTF. The CDR3 bases are TGTGCCAGCAGTCTACAGGCTAACTATGGCTACACCTTC.

This clone was detected once. The V and J genes are TRBV7-8 and TRBJ2-7; TRBD1 matches 7 bases. Germline trimming cut 4 bases from V and 2 bases from J; bases unmatched to any gene: 2. The germline V gene encodes CDR1 SGHVS and CDR2 FQNEAQ. This CDR3 is 13 amino acids long. The DNA of the CDR3 is TGTGCCAGCAGCTCAACAGGGGCCTACGAGCAGTACTTC. Translation gives CASSSTGAYEQYF.

Only one count was recorded for this clone. The chain couples TRBV9 to TRBJ1-2; perhaps TRBD1 as D (5 bases). The CDR3 sequence is 14 residues long. Germline V gene sequence: CDR1 SGDLS, CDR2 YYNGEE. V was pared by 0 bases and J by 6 bases, with 12 bases between. The CDR3: CASSVAPQVDGYTF. The DNA of the CDR3 is TGTGCCAGCAGCGTAGCTCCACAGGTTGATGGCTACACCTTC.

The V call is TRBV7-9, the J call TRBJ1-6; possible D gene TRBD1, 5 bases. Germline loops: CDR1 SEHNR, CDR2 FQNEAQ (reference sequence). Trimming pared 2 bases from V and 7 bases from J, leaving 12 bases between. The CDR3 is made up of 15 amino acids. This CDR3 reads CASSLSDGQNSPLHF. The DNA of the CDR3 is TGTGCCAGCAGCTTATCAGACGGACAAAATTCACCCCTCCACTTT.

DNA for the CDR3: TGCGCCAGCAGCCAGGACGCAGGGAGCAATCAGCCCCAGCATTTT. Translation: CASSQDAGSNQPQHF. The gene calls are TRBV4-1 and TRBJ1-5, with a possible D match to TRBD1 (5 bases). This CDR3 has 15 amino acids. The germline V gene encodes CDR1 MGHRA and CDR2 YSYEKL. V was cut by 3 bases and J by 1 base, with 10 bases left in between.

This clone has only one observation. The V and J genes are TRBV5-1 and TRBJ2-7; the match to TRBD1 covers 7 bases. V trimming: 1 base; J trimming: 2 bases; junction bases outside the gene matches: 3. Per the germline V gene, CDR1 is SGHRS and CDR2 is YFSETQ. CDR3 size: 14 residues. This CDR3 reads CASSLTGQPYEQYF. The CDR3 DNA reads as TGCGCCAGCAGCTTGACGGGACAGCCCTACGAGCAGTACTTC.

The chain joins TRBV5-1 to TRBJ2-5; 8 nucleotides agree with TRBD2. The ends lost 0 bases at V and 0 bases at J; junction bases unmatched: 4. In germline, CDR1 is SGHRS, CDR2 YFSETQ. The CDR3 extends over 16 amino acids. This CDR3 reads CASSLGLAGDQETQYF. As DNA, the CDR3 is TGCGCCAGCAGCTTGGGTCTAGCGGGCGACCAAGAGACCCAGTACTTC. The full variable domain, with the rest looked up from reference TRBV5-1 and TRBJ2-5, is KAGVTQTPRYLIKTRGQQVTLSCSPISGHRSVSWYQQTPGQGLQFLFEYFSETQRNKGNFPGRFSGRQFSNSRSEMNVSTLELGDSALYLCASSLGLAGDQETQYFGPGTRLLVL.